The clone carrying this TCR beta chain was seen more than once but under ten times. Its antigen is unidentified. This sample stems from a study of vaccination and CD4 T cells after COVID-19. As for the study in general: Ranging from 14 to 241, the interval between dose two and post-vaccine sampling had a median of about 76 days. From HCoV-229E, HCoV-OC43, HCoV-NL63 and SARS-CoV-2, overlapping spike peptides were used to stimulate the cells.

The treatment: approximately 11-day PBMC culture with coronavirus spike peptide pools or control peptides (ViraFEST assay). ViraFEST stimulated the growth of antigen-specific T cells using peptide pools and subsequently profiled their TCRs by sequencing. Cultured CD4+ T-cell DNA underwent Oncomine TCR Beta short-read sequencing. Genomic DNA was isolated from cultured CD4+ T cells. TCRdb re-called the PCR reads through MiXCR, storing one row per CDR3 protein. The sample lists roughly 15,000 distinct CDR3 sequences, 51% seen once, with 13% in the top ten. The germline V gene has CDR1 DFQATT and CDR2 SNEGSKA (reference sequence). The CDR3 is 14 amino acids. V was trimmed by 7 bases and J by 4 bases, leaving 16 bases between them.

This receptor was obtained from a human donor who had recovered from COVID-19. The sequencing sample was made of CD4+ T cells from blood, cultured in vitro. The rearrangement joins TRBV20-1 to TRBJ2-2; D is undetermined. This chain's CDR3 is CSVTTGRPTGELFF. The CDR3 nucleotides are TGCAGTGTTACGACCGGTAGACCCACCGGGGAGCTGTTTTTT.